These 20 T cell receptor beta chains originate from one sample sequenced in a study of blood T cell repertoires in COVID-19 (dated by TCRdb to 2020 to 2021). Library preparation employed the immunoSEQ multiplex PCR assay. The source is immuneACCESS, and TCRdb retained only in-frame sequences with V and J called. Part of the clones is not carried over; for the studies checked, unresolved V genes explain less than half of this, and the remainder is unexplained. The sample table records 45,000 to 55,000 clones; 75% to 90% of these occur just once. The top ten clones comprise approximately 5.3% of the sample. Material: peripheral blood. These receptor sequences come from a human donor in a cohort sampled during active COVID-19.

V is TRBV4-3 and J is TRBJ1-2, with D perhaps TRBD1 (6 bases). CDR3 length equals 15 residues. Trimming took 4 bases from V and 3 from J, leaving 15 bases between them. The germline CDR1 and CDR2 sequences are LGHNA and YSLEER. The CDR3 DNA sequence: TGCGCCAGCAGCCGAGGCTTGACAGGCGACTATGGCTACACCTTC. This gives the protein CASSRGLTGDYGYTF.

The chain has TRBV19 and TRBJ1-5; TRBD1 agrees at 9 bases. CDR3 length: 14 amino acids. Germline trimming cut 8 bases from V and 7 bases from J; bases unmatched to any gene: 9. The germline V gene has CDR1 LNHDA and CDR2 SQIVND (reference sequence). CDR3 DNA: TGTGCCAGTGACCGGGACAGGGCTTTCCAGCCCCAGCATTTT. This translates into CASDRDRAFQPQHF.

The chain uses TRBV4-2 and TRBJ1-5, with no clear D. Germline V gives CDR1 LGHNA, CDR2 YNFKEQ. The CDR3 extends over 16 amino acids. The V end was cut by 1 base, the J end by 0 bases, with 10 bases between. The CDR3 sequence is CASSQGAADSNQPQHF. CDR3 DNA: TGTGCCAGCAGCCAAGGGGCAGCTGATAGCAATCAGCCCCAGCATTTT.

CDR3 in amino acids: CASSPSTPITHNSPLHF. The CDR3 DNA follows: TGTGCCAGCAGCCCCTCCACACCCATTACACATAATTCACCCCTCCACTTT. This rearrangement joins TRBV3-1 (or the pseudogene TRBV3-2) to TRBJ1-6; D gene ambiguous. CDR1 and CDR2 from the germline V gene are LGHDT and YNNKEL (reference sequence). Trimming took off 4 bases at V and 5 bases at J, with 18 bases between the two ends. The CDR3 covers 17 residues.

This clone was counted only a few times. The chain joins TRBV9 to TRBJ1-6, with 8 bases aligning to TRBD1. Germline V gene lookup returns CDR1 SGDLS and CDR2 YYNGEE. This CDR3 spans 15 amino acids. The J segment lost 5 bases and the V segment lost 5 bases, leaving 6 bases of the junction unmatched. CDR3 protein: CASRGTTGDNSPLHF. The CDR3, as DNA: TGTGCCAGCAGAGGGACGACAGGGGATAATTCACCCCTCCACTTT.

The rearrangement uses TRBV28 and TRBJ2-5; tentatively, D is TRBD1 (6 bases). V was shortened by 7 bases and J by 2 bases, with 17 bases between the two germline ends. Germline lookup yields CDR1 MDHEN and CDR2 SYDVKM. The CDR3 length is 15 residues. CDR3 amino acids: CASNKPGTLQETQYF. The CDR3 nucleotides are TGTGCCAGCAACAAACCCGGGACACTTCAAGAGACCCAGTACTTC.

The V call is TRBV2, the J call TRBJ1-5, with TRBD1 identical over 8 bases. V was clipped by 2 bases and J by 8 bases; unmatched bases: 8. The CDR3 contains 15 residues. Per germline, CDR1 SNHLY and CDR2 FYNNEI. CDR3 nucleotide sequence: TGTGCCAGCAGTGAACAGGGGACAGGTCCTAAGCCCCAGCATTTT. Protein product: CASSEQGTGPKPQHF.

This clone has a handful of counts. This chain uses TRBV18 with TRBJ1-4, with unresolved D. V was shortened by 3 bases and J by 8 bases, with 10 bases between the two germline ends. From germline, CDR1 is KGHSH and CDR2 LQKENI. There are 13 residues in the CDR3. CDR3 bases: TGTGCCAGCTCACCCTATGCGGAGGAAAAACTGTTTTTT. It specifies CASSPYAEEKLFF.

The chain has TRBV6-2 or TRBV6-3 and TRBJ1-5, with D hard to call. Germline-derived CDR1 and CDR2 are MNHEY and SVGEGT. The CDR3 is made up of 15 amino acids. V lost 2 bases, J lost 1 base, and 9 bases lay in between. The chain's CDR3 is CASSYASGSNQPQHF. The CDR3 nucleotides read TGTGCCAGCAGTTACGCCTCGGGAAGCAATCAGCCCCAGCATTTT.

This chain links TRBV3-1 (or the pseudogene TRBV3-2) with TRBJ2-2; perhaps TRBD1 as D (6 bases). V lost 2 bases to trimming and J lost 0 bases, with 10 bases between them. CDR3 length equals 16 residues. Germline V gene lookup returns CDR1 LGHDT and CDR2 YNNKEL (reference sequence). The CDR3 region has the DNA TGTGCCAGCAGCCAATGGGACATCCCGAACACCGGGGAGCTGTTTTTT. Encoded protein: CASSQWDIPNTGELFF.

V gene TRBV29-1 combines with J gene TRBJ1-2, with unresolved D. This CDR3 spans 13 amino acids. Germline values: CDR1 SQVTM, CDR2 ANQGSEA. The V end lost 6 bases, the J end lost 2 bases, and 13 bases lay between the germline ends. Here the CDR3 reads CSVKDGENYGYTF. The DNA for the CDR3 is TGCAGCGTCAAGGACGGGGAAAACTATGGCTACACCTTC.

CDR3 amino acids: CASRGQGQNTEAFF. The CDR3 region has the DNA TGCGCCAGCAGAGGACAGGGTCAGAACACTGAAGCTTTCTTT. This chain uses TRBV5-1 with TRBJ1-1; TRBD1 aligns across 8 bases. CDR3 length equals 14 residues. Losses at the gene ends were 5 bases for V and 1 base for J; bases not matched to a gene: 4. Looked up from germline, CDR1 is SGHRS and CDR2 is YFSETQ.

This clone was picked up a small number of times. The gene calls are TRBV6-5 and TRBJ1-5; D unclear. The CDR3 length is 13 residues. In germline, CDR1 is MNHEY, CDR2 SVGAGI. Trimming cost V 5 bases and J 7 bases, with 12 bases left between them. DNA for the CDR3: TGTGCCAGCAGTCACGACTCGGGGCAGCCCCAGCATTTT. Its translation: CASSHDSGQPQHF.

This chain joins TRBV19 and TRBJ2-4; D remains unclear. V lost 5 bases and J lost 7, with 15 bases in between. The length of the CDR3 is 14 residues. Per germline, CDR1 LNHDA and CDR2 SQIVND (reference sequence). The CDR3 sequence: CASSPGSGGNIQYF. The CDR3 bases are TGTGCCAGTAGTCCAGGTAGTGGTGGGAACATTCAGTACTTC.

This clone has a single count. V and J are TRBV5-6 and TRBJ1-2; 7 bases fit TRBD1. Germline V gene sequence: CDR1 SGHDT, CDR2 YYEEEE. J gave up 7 bases and V 4 bases, and 4 bases lay outside the gene matches. The CDR3 spans 12 residues. CDR3 sequence: CASSPDRTGYTF. CDR3 nucleotide sequence: TGTGCCAGCAGCCCGGACAGGACTGGCTACACCTTC.

This chain uses TRBV7-8 with TRBJ2-2; TRBD1 matches at 7 bases. Germline trimming cut 5 bases from V and 5 bases from J; bases unmatched to any gene: 2. CDR1 is SGHVS and CDR2 is FQNEAQ in the germline V gene. The length of the CDR3 is 13 residues. In nucleotides, the CDR3 is TGTGCCAGCAGCCGACAGGGAACCGGGGAGCTGTTTTTT. Protein product: CASSRQGTGELFF.

J is TRBJ1-3 and V is TRBV4-2; D is undetermined. This CDR3 is 16 amino acids long. In germline, CDR1 is LGHNA, CDR2 YNFKEQ. The V gene lost 4 bases and the J gene lost 1 base, with 14 bases spanning the gap. This chain's CDR3 is CASSLGLPRSGNTIYF. CDR3 DNA: TGTGCCAGCAGCCTCGGGTTGCCGAGATCTGGAAACACCATATATTTT.

The chain employs TRBV6-6 and TRBJ2-7, with a weak D call TRBD2 (5 bases). This CDR3 comprises 16 residues. Trimming removed 0 bases from V and 1 base from J, with 13 bases in between. CDR1 and CDR2 (germline): MNHNY, SVGAGI (reference sequence). CDR3 sequence reads: CASSYSQRRRSYEQYF. CDR3 nucleotides: TGTGCCAGCAGTTACTCACAGCGGAGAAGATCCTACGAGCAGTACTTC.

This clone was recorded once. The chain couples TRBV7-2 to TRBJ1-6; 8 bases match TRBD1. After removal of 6 bases from V and 9 bases from J, the junction contained 7 bases not matched to a gene. The length of the CDR3 is 14 residues. CDR1 and CDR2 (germline): SGHTA, FQGNSA. CDR3 in amino acids: CASRSPGGSSPLHF. The CDR3 DNA reads as TGTGCCAGCAGATCCCCAGGGGGCAGTTCACCCCTCCACTTT. Looking up the rest from reference TRBV7-2 and TRBJ1-6 gives the full variable domain: GAGVSQSPSNKVTEKGKDVELRCDPISGHTALYWYRQSLGQGLEFLIYFQGNSAPDKSGLPSDRFSAERTGGSVSTLTIQRTQQEDSAVYLCASRSPGGSSPLHFGNGTRLTVT.

The rearrangement joins TRBV7-2 to TRBJ2-3; 9 bases are a match to TRBD2. V gave up 5 bases and J gave up 1 base; unmatched junction bases: 4. CDR3 size: 15 residues. Germline assignment: CDR1 SGHTA and CDR2 FQGNSA. For the CDR3, the DNA is TGTGCCAGCAGCAAGCGCGGGGGGGGCACAGATACGCAGTATTTT. It encodes CASSKRGGGTDTQYF.